The clone carrying this T cell receptor (beta chain) was counted between two and nine times. The CDR3 is made up of 12 amino acids. Germline V gives CDR1 SEHNR, CDR2 FQNEAQ (reference sequence). V shed 5 bases, J shed 11 bases, and the junction held 7 bases outside the gene matches. TCRdb re-analysed the RT-PCR reads in MiXCR, keeping a single row per CDR3 protein. Here the sample spans roughly 250,000 distinct CDR3 sequences, roughly 14% being singletons. The sample originates from a study of patients and donors after allogeneic stem cell transplantation. The specimen sequenced was blood, either unsorted or a sorted T cell fraction (not recorded which). This chain joins TRBV7-9 and TRBJ1-1; 8 bases are a match to TRBD1. The clonotype was recovered from a human donor who was either an allogeneic HSCT recipient or a stem cell or donor lymphocyte infusion donor (not recorded which). It is not recorded whose cells these are; they may come from a transplant donor. The DNA of the CDR3 is TGTGCCAGCAGCGTCCAGGGGGCGGGTGCTTTCTTT. It translates to CASSVQGAGAFF. Based on the CDR3 plus reference TRBV7-9 and TRBJ1-1, the full variable domain is DTGVSQNPRHKITKRGQNVTFRCDPISEHNRLYWYRQTLGQGPEFLTYFQNEAQLEKSRLLSDRFSAERPKGSFSTLEIQRTEQGDSAMYLCASSVQGAGAFFGQGTRLTVV.